This T cell receptor beta chain was identified during a study of blood T cell repertoires in COVID-19. This CDR3 comprises 15 residues. Data came from immunoSEQ multiplex PCR; TCRdb stores just in-frame clones and leaves some out. The table has about 320,000 clones, about 82% seen once. This rearrangement joins TRBV21-1 to TRBJ1-2; the table's D call, TRBD1, was not checked against the DNA. TRBV21-1 is described as a pseudogene. Sample: peripheral blood. This sequence was found in a human donor in a cohort sampled during active COVID-19. The CDR3 sequence is CASSKATGGLYGYTF. The CDR3 nucleotides read TGTGCCAGCAGCAAAGCGACAGGGGGCCTCTATGGCTACACCTTC.